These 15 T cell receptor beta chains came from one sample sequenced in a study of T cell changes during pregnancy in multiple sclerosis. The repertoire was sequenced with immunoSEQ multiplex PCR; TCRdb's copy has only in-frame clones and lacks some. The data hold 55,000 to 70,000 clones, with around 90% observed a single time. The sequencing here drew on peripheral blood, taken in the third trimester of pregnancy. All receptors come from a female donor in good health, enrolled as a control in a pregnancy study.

CDR3 nucleotide sequence: TGCGCCAGCAGCACCACAACGGGAATTCGGGAAAAACTGTTTTTT. Its translation is CASSTTTGIREKLFF. The rearrangement joins TRBV5-1 to TRBJ1-4; D is unresolved. The CDR3 contains 15 residues. The germline V and J ends were trimmed by 4 bases and 8 bases, with 18 bases remaining between them. The germline gives CDR1 SGHRS, CDR2 YFSETQ.

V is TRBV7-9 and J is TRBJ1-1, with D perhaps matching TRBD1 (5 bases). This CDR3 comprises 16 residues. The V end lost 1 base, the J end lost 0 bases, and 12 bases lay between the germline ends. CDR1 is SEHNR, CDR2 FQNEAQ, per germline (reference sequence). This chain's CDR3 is CASSLGQTRVNTEAFF. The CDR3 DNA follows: TGTGCCAGCAGCTTAGGGCAGACCAGGGTGAACACTGAAGCTTTCTTT. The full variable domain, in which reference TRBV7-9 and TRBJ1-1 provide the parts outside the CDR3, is DTGVSQNPRHKITKRGQNVTFRCDPISEHNRLYWYRQTLGQGPEFLTYFQNEAQLEKSRLLSDRFSAERPKGSFSTLEIQRTEQGDSAMYLCASSLGQTRVNTEAFFGQGTRLTVV.

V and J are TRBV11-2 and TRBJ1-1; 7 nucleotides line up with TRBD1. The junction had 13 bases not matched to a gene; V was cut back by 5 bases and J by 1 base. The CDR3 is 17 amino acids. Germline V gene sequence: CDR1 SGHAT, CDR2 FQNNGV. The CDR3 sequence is CASSAGTAQDQNTEAFF. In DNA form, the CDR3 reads TGTGCCAGCAGCGCAGGGACAGCCCAGGACCAGAACACTGAAGCTTTCTTT.

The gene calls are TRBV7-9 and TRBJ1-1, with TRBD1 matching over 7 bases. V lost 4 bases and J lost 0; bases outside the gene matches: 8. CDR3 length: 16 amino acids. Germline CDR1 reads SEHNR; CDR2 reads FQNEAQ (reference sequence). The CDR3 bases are TGTGCCAGCAGCTCCTTTAGGACAGGCATGAACACTGAAGCTTTCTTT. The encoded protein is CASSSFRTGMNTEAFF.

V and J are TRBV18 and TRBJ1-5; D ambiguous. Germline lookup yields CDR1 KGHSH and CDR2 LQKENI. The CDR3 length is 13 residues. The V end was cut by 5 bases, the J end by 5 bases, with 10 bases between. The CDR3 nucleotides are TGTGCCAGCTCAGCGTATGGAGATCAGCCCCAGCATTTT. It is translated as CASSAYGDQPQHF.

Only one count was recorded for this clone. The CDR3: CGAGQETQYF. CDR3 coding DNA: TGCGGGGCAGGGCAAGAGACCCAGTACTTC. V is TRBV29-1 and J is TRBJ2-5; TRBD1 is a possible D gene (5 bases). CDR3 length equals 10 residues. From germline, CDR1 is SQVTM and CDR2 ANQGSEA.

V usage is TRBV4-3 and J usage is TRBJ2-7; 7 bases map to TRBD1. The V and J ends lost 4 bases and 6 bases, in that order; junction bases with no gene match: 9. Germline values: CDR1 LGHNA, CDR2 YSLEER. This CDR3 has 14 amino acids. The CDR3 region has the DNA TGCGCCAGCAGCCTCGGGACAGCTGCCGGCGAGCAGTACTTC. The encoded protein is CASSLGTAAGEQYF.

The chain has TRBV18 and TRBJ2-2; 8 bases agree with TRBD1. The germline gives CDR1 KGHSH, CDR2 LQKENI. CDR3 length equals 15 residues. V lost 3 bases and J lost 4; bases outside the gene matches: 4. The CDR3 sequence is CASSPDRVGTGELFF. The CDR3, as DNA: TGTGCCAGCTCACCGGACAGGGTGGGCACCGGGGAGCTGTTTTTT.

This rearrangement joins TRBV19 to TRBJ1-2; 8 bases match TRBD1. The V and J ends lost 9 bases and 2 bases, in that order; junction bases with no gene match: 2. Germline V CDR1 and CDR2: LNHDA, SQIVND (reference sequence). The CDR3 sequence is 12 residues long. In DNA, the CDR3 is TGTGCCAGCCAGGGGGCGAACTATGGCTACACCTTC. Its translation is CASQGANYGYTF.

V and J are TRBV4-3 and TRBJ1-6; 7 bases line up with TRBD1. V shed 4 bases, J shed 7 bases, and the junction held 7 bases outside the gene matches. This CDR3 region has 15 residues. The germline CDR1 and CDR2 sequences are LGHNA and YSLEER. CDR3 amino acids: CASSPIGTANSPLHF. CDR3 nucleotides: TGCGCCAGCAGCCCCATCGGGACAGCCAATTCACCCCTCCACTTT.

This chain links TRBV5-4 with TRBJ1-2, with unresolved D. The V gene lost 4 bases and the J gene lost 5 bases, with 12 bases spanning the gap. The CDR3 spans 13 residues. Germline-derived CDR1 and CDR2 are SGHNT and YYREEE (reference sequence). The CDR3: CASSQPQRYGYTF. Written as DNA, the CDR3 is TGTGCCAGCAGCCAACCCCAGCGGTATGGCTACACCTTC.

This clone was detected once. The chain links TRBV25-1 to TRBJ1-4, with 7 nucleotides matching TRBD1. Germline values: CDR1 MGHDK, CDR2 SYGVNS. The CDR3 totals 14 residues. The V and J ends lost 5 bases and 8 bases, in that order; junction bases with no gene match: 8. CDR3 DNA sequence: TGTGCCAGCAGTAATGGACAGGTTGGGGAAAAACTGTTTTTT. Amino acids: CASSNGQVGEKLFF.

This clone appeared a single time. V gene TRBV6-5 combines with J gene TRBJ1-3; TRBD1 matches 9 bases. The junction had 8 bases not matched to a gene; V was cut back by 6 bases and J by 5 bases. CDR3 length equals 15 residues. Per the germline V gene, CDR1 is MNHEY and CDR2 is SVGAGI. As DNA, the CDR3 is TGTGCCAGCAGCCTTGGACAGGGGATACGAAACACCATATATTTT. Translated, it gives CASSLGQGIRNTIYF.

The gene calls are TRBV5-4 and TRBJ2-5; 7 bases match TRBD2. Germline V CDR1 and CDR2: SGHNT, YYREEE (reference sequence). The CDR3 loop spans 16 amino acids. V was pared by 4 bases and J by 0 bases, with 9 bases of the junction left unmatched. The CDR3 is CASSVGGGKYQETQYF. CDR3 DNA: TGTGCCAGCAGCGTGGGGGGGGGAAAGTACCAAGAGACCCAGTACTTC.

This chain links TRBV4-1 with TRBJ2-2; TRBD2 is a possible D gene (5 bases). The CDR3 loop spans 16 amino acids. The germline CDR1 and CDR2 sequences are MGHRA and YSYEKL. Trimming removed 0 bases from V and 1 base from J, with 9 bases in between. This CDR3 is CASSQDFRGNTGELFF. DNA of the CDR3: TGCGCCAGCAGCCAAGATTTCCGGGGGAACACCGGGGAGCTGTTTTTT.